These 31 T cell receptor beta chains were all obtained from the same sample, sequenced in a study of cytomegalovirus exposure and HLA in healthy donors (dated 2017 in TCRdb). The library was produced with the immunoSEQ multiplex PCR assay. A mixture of 60 forward primers for TCR Vbeta segments and 13 reverse primers for TCR Jbeta segments was used in the multiplex PCR. TCRdb took over this immuneACCESS table, retaining in-frame rearrangements with V and J assigned. Such tables are incomplete; in checked studies, under half of the missing clones stem from an unresolved V gene, and the remainder is unexplained. The sample data list roughly 130,000 clones, and over 60% of these were observed just once. The ten largest clonotypes hold about 2% of the sample. Material: PBMCs. These receptors were collected from a man in his late teens or twenties in good health and CMV-seronegative.

This clone was picked up a small number of times. The rearrangement uses TRBV10-3 and TRBJ1-1; D remains ambiguous. Trimming cost V 0 bases and J 0 bases, with 5 bases left between them. This CDR3 has 14 residues. CDR1 and CDR2 (germline): ENHRY, SYGVKD. CDR3 in DNA: TGTGCCATCAGTGAGTCCAACATGAACACTGAAGCTTTCTTT. It is translated as CAISESNMNTEAFF.

The rearrangement uses TRBV6-1 and TRBJ2-7; D possibly corresponds to TRBD2 (7 bases). Germline CDR1 and CDR2: MNHNS and SASEGT. V gave up 11 bases and J gave up 5 bases, with 25 bases separating them. The CDR3 covers 15 residues. CDR3 region: CASSPRAGAPNEQYV. The CDR3 bases are TGTGCCTCTAGCCCAAGGGCGGGGGCCCCCAACGAGCAGTACGTC.

This chain joins TRBV12-2 and TRBJ2-7; the D call TRBD1 from the table was never checked on the DNA. TRBV12-2 is marked as a pseudogene. The CDR3 runs to 15 residues. Here the CDR3 reads CASRSINRDIHEQYV. CDR3 nucleotides: TGTGCAAGTCGCTCCATTAACCGGGACATCCACGAGCAGTACGTC.

The rearrangement links TRBV7-9 to TRBJ1-5; the match to TRBD1 covers 8 bases. The CDR3 spans 14 residues. The germline V gene has CDR1 SEHNR and CDR2 FQNEAQ (reference sequence). V was pared by 5 bases and J by 6 bases, with 6 bases of the junction left unmatched. The CDR3 protein is CASSNRTGSQPQHF. CDR3 nucleotide sequence: TGTGCCAGCAGCAACCGGACAGGGAGTCAGCCCCAGCATTTT.

The chain employs TRBV27 and TRBJ2-5; 10 bases are a match to TRBD1. The CDR3 is 17 residues long. Germline CDR1 MNHEY, CDR2 SMNVEV (reference sequence). J lost 2 bases, V lost 5 bases, and 11 bases had no gene match. The CDR3 DNA sequence: TGTGCCAGCAGTCCGGGACAGGGGATAGCTGGGCAAGAGACCCAGTACTTC. Its protein is CASSPGQGIAGQETQYF.

This clone has a handful of counts. This rearrangement joins TRBV6-6 to TRBJ1-1; D perhaps matches TRBD1 (6 bases). V lost 7 bases and J 4 bases, leaving 10 bases between the germline ends. Germline V gene lookup returns CDR1 MNHNY and CDR2 SVGAGI (reference sequence). The CDR3 is 12 amino acids. CDR3 DNA sequence: TGTGCCAGCACCCCGGACAGCACTGAAGCTTTCTTT. Its protein product is CASTPDSTEAFF.

This chain connects TRBV9 to TRBJ2-5; 9 positions match TRBD2. There are 15 residues in the CDR3. Germline V gene lookup returns CDR1 SGDLS and CDR2 YYNGEE. V was pared by 4 bases and J by 5 bases, with 9 bases of the junction left unmatched. CDR3: CASSMTRGLAETQYF. The DNA for the CDR3 is TGTGCCAGCAGCATGACAAGAGGACTAGCGGAGACCCAGTACTTC.

The chain couples TRBV23-1 to TRBJ2-6; TRBD2 agrees at 10 bases. TRBV23-1 is known as an ORF, though its function is uncertain. V lost 4 bases and J lost 0; bases outside the gene matches: 15. There are 21 residues in the CDR3. The CDR3 loop reads CASSRPADGTSASSGANVLTF. The DNA for the CDR3 is TGCGCCAGCAGTCGCCCGGCGGACGGGACTAGCGCATCCTCTGGGGCCAACGTCCTGACTTTC.

This clone was observed a few times. Other nucleotide sequences in the sample specify the same CDR3. The gene calls are TRBV7-2 and TRBJ2-7; D possibly corresponds to TRBD2 (6 bases). The V gene's germline CDR1 is SGHTA and CDR2 FQGNSA. The length of the CDR3 is 13 residues. Trimming pared 3 bases from V and 0 bases from J, leaving 6 bases between. CDR3 nucleotide sequence: TGTGCCAGCAGCTTCGGGGGCTCCTACGAGCAGTACTTC. It yields the protein CASSFGGSYEQYF.

This clone was recorded once. This chain joins TRBV7-8 and TRBJ2-7; D unresolved. The V end lost 1 base, the J end lost 6 bases, and 10 bases lay between the germline ends. This CDR3 comprises 13 residues. Per the germline V gene, CDR1 is SGHVS and CDR2 is FQNEAQ. CDR3 sequence reads: CASSLEMLGEQYF. The CDR3 nucleotides read TGTGCCAGCAGCTTAGAGATGCTAGGCGAGCAGTACTTC.

The chain combines TRBV9 with TRBJ2-7; D call uncertain. This CDR3 spans 17 amino acids. CDR1 SGDLS and CDR2 YYNGEE come from the germline V gene. V dropped 4 bases and J dropped 3 bases, with 23 bases sitting between them. The CDR3 spells CASSPRPELENFYEQYF. The CDR3 DNA sequence: TGTGCCAGCAGCCCCCGACCGGAGTTGGAAAATTTCTACGAGCAGTACTTC.

J is TRBJ2-7 and V is TRBV4-2; 11 nucleotides match TRBD2. The CDR3 is 16 amino acids. In germline, CDR1 is LGHNA, CDR2 YNFKEQ. With 2 bases clipped from V and 3 bases from J, the junction kept 6 bases outside the gene matches. CDR3 coding DNA: TGTGCCAGCAGCCAACTGGGACTAGCGGAGAACTACGAGCAGTACTTC. Encoded protein: CASSQLGLAENYEQYF.

This chain uses TRBV7-9 with TRBJ2-5; 10 positions agree with TRBD2. Germline assignment: CDR1 SEHNR and CDR2 FQNEAQ (reference sequence). The CDR3 covers 19 residues. Trimming took 5 bases from V and 4 from J; bases not matched to a gene: 19. This CDR3 is CASSLPAGGGGESAETQYF. In nucleotides, the CDR3 is TGTGCCAGCAGCCTACCAGCGGGAGGGGGGGGAGAGTCCGCAGAGACCCAGTACTTC.

The chain uses TRBV6-5 and TRBJ1-1, with TRBD1 matching over 8 bases. V lost 6 bases to trimming and J lost 4 bases; unmatched junction nucleotides: 10. Germline lookup yields CDR1 MNHEY and CDR2 SVGAGI. This CDR3 comprises 15 residues. The CDR3, as DNA: TGTGCCAGCAGGACGGACAGGGCGGTGGGCACTGAAGCTTTCTTT. It translates to CASRTDRAVGTEAFF.

CDR3 protein: CASSPYTGGSVQETQYF. CDR3 DNA: TGTGCCAGCTCCCCATACACAGGGGGGTCGGTCCAAGAGACCCAGTACTTC. The chain carries TRBV18 and TRBJ2-5; 8 bases fit TRBD1. J gave up 1 base and V 6 bases, and 13 bases lay outside the gene matches. This CDR3 has 17 amino acids. The germline V gene has CDR1 KGHSH and CDR2 LQKENI.

This chain links TRBV19 with TRBJ2-7, with a tentative D call TRBD1 (5 bases). Per the germline V gene, CDR1 is LNHDA and CDR2 is SQIVND (reference sequence). Deletions cut 5 bases from V and 2 bases from J, with 10 bases between. The CDR3 runs to 13 residues. CDR3: CASSVQGPYEQYF. As DNA, the CDR3 is TGTGCCAGTAGTGTTCAGGGCCCCTACGAGCAGTACTTC.

This clone came up once. The J gene is TRBJ2-5, the V gene TRBV2; no clear D gene. Germline V CDR1 and CDR2: SNHLY, FYNNEI. V was pared by 1 base and J by 5 bases, with 11 bases between. The CDR3 is 14 amino acids. This CDR3 is CASSEVRVGETQYF. CDR3 sequence (DNA): TGTGCCAGCAGTGAAGTTCGGGTGGGTGAGACCCAGTACTTC.

This clone was seen a few times. This sequence joins TRBV18 and TRBJ2-7; a possible D gene is TRBD2 (6 bases). Germline V gene data show CDR1 as KGHSH and CDR2 as LQKENI. The V end was cut by 1 base, the J end by 2 bases, with 6 bases between. The CDR3 sequence is 13 residues long. In nucleotides, the CDR3 is TGTGCCAGCTCACCACGGGAGGCCTACGAGCAGTACTTC. Its protein product is CASSPREAYEQYF.

The chain uses TRBV7-9 and TRBJ1-1, with D possibly being TRBD1 (5 bases). The germline CDR1 and CDR2 sequences are SEHNR and FQNEAQ (reference sequence). The V gene lost 1 base and the J gene lost 0 bases, with 6 bases spanning the gap. This CDR3 is 14 amino acids long. CDR3 protein: CASSLGGMNTEAFF. CDR3 nucleotides: TGTGCCAGCAGCTTAGGGGGCATGAACACTGAAGCTTTCTTT.

V is TRBV7-2 and J is TRBJ1-5, with 9 bases matching TRBD1. V dropped 6 bases and J dropped 4; count of bases not matched to a gene: 1. Looked up from germline, CDR1 is SGHTA and CDR2 is FQGNSA. The CDR3 sequence is 13 residues long. This CDR3 reads CASRGTGNQPQHF. CDR3 coding DNA: TGTGCCAGCAGAGGGACAGGGAATCAGCCCCAGCATTTT.

V and J are TRBV4-1 and TRBJ2-2; the match to TRBD2 covers 9 bases. The CDR3 consists of 15 residues. Germline assignment: CDR1 MGHRA and CDR2 YSYEKL. V lost 4 bases to trimming and J lost 6 bases; unmatched junction nucleotides: 6. The CDR3 nucleotides are TGCGCCAGCAGCCTAGCGGGAGTCCCCGCCGGGGAGCTGTTTTTT. It encodes CASSLAGVPAGELFF.

This chain joins TRBV7-6 and TRBJ2-1; TRBD2 matches at 8 bases. This CDR3 region has 16 residues. J lost 4 bases, V lost 2 bases, and 7 bases had no gene match. Germline V CDR1 and CDR2: SGHVS, FNYEAQ. The CDR3 region is CASSLLLLAAYNEQFF. The CDR3 DNA sequence: TGTGCCAGCAGCTTACTTCTACTAGCGGCTTACAATGAGCAGTTCTTC.

The chain links TRBV19 to TRBJ2-3; D is ambiguous. Trimming took 2 bases from V and 2 from J, leaving 8 bases between them. Germline V lookup: CDR1 LNHDA, CDR2 SQIVND (reference sequence). The CDR3 contains 14 residues. CDR3: CASSISPYTDTQYF. CDR3 in DNA: TGTGCCAGTAGTATATCTCCTTACACAGATACGCAGTATTTT.

The V and J genes are TRBV29-1 and TRBJ2-1, with D maybe TRBD2 (6 bases). This CDR3 region has 16 residues. The germline V gene has CDR1 SQVTM and CDR2 ANQGSEA. Trimming stripped 4 bases from V and 0 bases from J, with 16 bases between. The CDR3 here is CSVADVDGSSYNEQFF. CDR3 nucleotide sequence: TGCAGCGTTGCTGACGTCGACGGGAGCTCCTACAATGAGCAGTTCTTC.

V gene TRBV29-1 combines with J gene TRBJ2-1, with 13 bases matching TRBD2. The CDR3 runs 14 residues. V shed 8 bases, J shed 8 bases, and the junction held 9 bases outside the gene matches. The germline gives CDR1 SQVTM, CDR2 ANQGSEA. The CDR3 DNA reads as TGCAGCACCCGGACTAGCGGGAGTTGGGATGAGCAGTTCTTC. Translation: CSTRTSGSWDEQFF.

The CDR3 sequence is CASRPLAGVGNEQFF. The CDR3 coding sequence is TGTGCCAGCCGGCCCTTGGCGGGAGTGGGCAATGAGCAGTTCTTC. The chain is built from TRBV11-2 and TRBJ2-1, with 7 bases aligning to TRBD2. The CDR3 has 15 residues. Per germline, CDR1 SGHAT and CDR2 FQNNGV. V lost 8 bases to trimming and J lost 6 bases; unmatched junction nucleotides: 13.

V is TRBV6-1 and J is TRBJ2-2; tentatively, D is TRBD2 (5 bases). CDR1 is MNHNS, CDR2 SASEGT, per germline. Deletions cut 6 bases from V and 3 bases from J, with 14 bases between. This CDR3 region has 15 residues. CDR3 in amino acids: CASSYGGRHTGELFF. The CDR3 nucleotides read TGTGCCAGCAGCTACGGCGGGCGGCACACCGGGGAGCTGTTTTTT.

The chain recombines TRBV13 with TRBJ2-5, with 12 nucleotides matching TRBD1. The end of the DNA fits TRBJ2-7 better, so the J call may be wrong. The CDR3 covers 17 residues. Per germline, CDR1 PRHDT and CDR2 FYEKMQ (reference sequence). The CDR3 here is CASSLGLPGQGAGEQYF. The CDR3 DNA reads TGTGCCAGCAGCTTAGGCCTTCCGGGACAGGGGGCTGGCGAGCAGTACTTC.

The chain joins TRBV9 to TRBJ2-1, with 7 bases matching TRBD2. V shed 4 bases and J 3 bases; nucleotides not matched to a gene: 13. Germline lookup yields CDR1 SGDLS and CDR2 YYNGEE. The CDR3 loop spans 17 amino acids. This CDR3 reads CASSPSGLAEIYNEQFF. In DNA form, the CDR3 reads TGTGCCAGCAGCCCTAGCGGTCTAGCGGAAATCTACAATGAGCAGTTCTTC.

The V and J genes are TRBV6-5 and TRBJ2-3; 7 bases are shared with TRBD1. V was clipped by 6 bases and J by 5 bases; unmatched bases: 8. This CDR3 is 14 amino acids long. The germline gives CDR1 MNHEY, CDR2 SVGAGI. The CDR3: CASSLDRVEDTQYF. In DNA form, the CDR3 reads TGTGCCAGCAGCCTCGACAGGGTCGAAGATACGCAGTATTTT.

The chain employs TRBV5-4 and TRBJ2-2; possible D gene TRBD1, 6 bases. Trimming took off 4 bases at V and 2 bases at J, with 15 bases between the two ends. The CDR3 totals 16 residues. The germline gives CDR1 SGHNT, CDR2 YYREEE (reference sequence). CDR3 nucleotides: TGTGCCAGCAGCCCCGGGACACCTTTAAACACCGGGGAGCTGTTTTTT. Translated: CASSPGTPLNTGELFF.